This T cell receptor beta chain is from a study of blood T cell repertoires in COVID-19. The wider study: From the United States, Italy and Spain came samples of acute and convalescent COVID-19.

Germline trimming cut 1 base from V and 8 bases from J; bases unmatched to any gene: 10. This CDR3 contains 15 residues. Germline V gives CDR1 GTSNPN, CDR2 SVGIG (reference sequence). Original methodology: Cell counts per sample came from amplifying reference gene primers. Measured with immunoSEQ multiplex PCR; TCRdb has only the in-frame clones, and not every one. That table gives V, J and clone size, and the DNA gave D and trimming. The sample records about 100,000 clones, roughly 84% being singletons. The sample was peripheral blood. The source is a young man in a cohort sampled during active COVID-19. The chain joins TRBV30 to TRBJ1-4, with 7 bases fitting TRBD1. CDR3 amino acids: CAWSADRAFGEKLFF. In DNA form, the CDR3 reads TGTGCCTGGAGTGCAGACAGGGCCTTCGGGGAAAAACTGTTTTTT.